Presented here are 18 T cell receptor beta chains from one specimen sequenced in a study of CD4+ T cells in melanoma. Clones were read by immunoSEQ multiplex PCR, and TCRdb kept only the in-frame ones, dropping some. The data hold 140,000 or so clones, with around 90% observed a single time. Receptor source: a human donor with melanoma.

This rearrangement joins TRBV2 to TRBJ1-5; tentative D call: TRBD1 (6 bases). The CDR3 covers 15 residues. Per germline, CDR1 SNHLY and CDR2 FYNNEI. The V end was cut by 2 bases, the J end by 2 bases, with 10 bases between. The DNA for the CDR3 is TGTGCCAGCAGTGAAAGGGGGGTCCGCAATCAGCCCCAGCATTTT. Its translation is CASSERGVRNQPQHF.

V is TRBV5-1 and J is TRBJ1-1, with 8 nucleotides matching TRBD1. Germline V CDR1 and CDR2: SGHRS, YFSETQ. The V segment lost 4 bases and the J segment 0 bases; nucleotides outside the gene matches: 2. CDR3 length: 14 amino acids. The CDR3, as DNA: TGCGCCAGCAGCCTGGACAGGGTGAACACTGAAGCTTTCTTT. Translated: CASSLDRVNTEAFF.

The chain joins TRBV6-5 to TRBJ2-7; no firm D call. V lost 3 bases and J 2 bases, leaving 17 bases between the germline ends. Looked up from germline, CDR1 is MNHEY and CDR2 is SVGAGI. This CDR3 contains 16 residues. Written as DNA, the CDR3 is TGTGCCAGCAGTTATCAAGCCCCGTCGTCAGCCTACGAGCAGTACTTC. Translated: CASSYQAPSSAYEQYF.

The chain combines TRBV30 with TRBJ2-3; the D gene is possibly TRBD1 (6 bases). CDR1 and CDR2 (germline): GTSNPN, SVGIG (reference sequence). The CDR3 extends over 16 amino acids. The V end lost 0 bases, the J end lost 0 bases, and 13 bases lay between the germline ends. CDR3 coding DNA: TGTGCCTGGAGTGTACGATCAGGGGTGAGCACAGATACGCAGTATTTT. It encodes CAWSVRSGVSTDTQYF.

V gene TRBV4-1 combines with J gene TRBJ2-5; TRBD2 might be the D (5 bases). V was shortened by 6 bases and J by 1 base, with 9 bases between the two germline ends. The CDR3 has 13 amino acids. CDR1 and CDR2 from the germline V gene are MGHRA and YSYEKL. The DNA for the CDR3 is TGCGCCAGCAGAGCCAGCGGCCAAGAGACCCAGTACTTC. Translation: CASRASGQETQYF.

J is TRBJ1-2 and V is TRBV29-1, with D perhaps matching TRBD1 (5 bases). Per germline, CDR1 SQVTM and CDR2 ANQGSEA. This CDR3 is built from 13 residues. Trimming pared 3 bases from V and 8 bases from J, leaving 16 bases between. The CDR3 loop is CSVEFAGTRGYTF. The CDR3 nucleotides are TGCAGCGTTGAGTTTGCCGGGACGCGGGGCTACACCTTC.

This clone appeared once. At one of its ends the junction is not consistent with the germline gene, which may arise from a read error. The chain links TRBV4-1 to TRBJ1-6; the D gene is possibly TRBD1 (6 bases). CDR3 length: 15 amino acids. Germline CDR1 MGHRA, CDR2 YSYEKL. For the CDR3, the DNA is TGCGTCAGCAGCCAAGGGAGGGGGGGAAATTCACCCCTCCACTTT. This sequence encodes CVSSQGRGGNSPLHF.

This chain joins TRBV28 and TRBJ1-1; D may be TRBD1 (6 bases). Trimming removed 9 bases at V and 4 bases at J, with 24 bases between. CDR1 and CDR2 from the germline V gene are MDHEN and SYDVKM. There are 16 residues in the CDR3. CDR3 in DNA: TGTGCCAGTTATGCTGGGGGGGCAAGGTTGTCCACTGAAGCTTTCTTT. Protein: CASYAGGARLSTEAFF.

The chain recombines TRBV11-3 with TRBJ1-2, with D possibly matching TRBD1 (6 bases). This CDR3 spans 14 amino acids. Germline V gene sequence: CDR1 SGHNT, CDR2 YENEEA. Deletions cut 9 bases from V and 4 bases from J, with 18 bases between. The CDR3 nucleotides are TGTGCCAGGCCGCGAGGGGCGACAGGCTATGGCTACACCTTC. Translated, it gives CARPRGATGYGYTF.

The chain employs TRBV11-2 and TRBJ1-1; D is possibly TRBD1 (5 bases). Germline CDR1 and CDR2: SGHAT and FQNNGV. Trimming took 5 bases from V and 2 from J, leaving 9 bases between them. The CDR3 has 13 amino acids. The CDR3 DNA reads TGTGCCAGCAGCCGACAGAGTAACACTGAAGCTTTCTTT. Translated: CASSRQSNTEAFF.

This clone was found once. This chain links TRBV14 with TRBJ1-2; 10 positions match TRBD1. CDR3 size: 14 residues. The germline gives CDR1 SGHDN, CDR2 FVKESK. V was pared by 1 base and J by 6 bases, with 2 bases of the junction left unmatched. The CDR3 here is CASSQVTGGDGYTF. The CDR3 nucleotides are TGTGCCAGCAGCCAAGTGACAGGGGGCGATGGCTACACCTTC.

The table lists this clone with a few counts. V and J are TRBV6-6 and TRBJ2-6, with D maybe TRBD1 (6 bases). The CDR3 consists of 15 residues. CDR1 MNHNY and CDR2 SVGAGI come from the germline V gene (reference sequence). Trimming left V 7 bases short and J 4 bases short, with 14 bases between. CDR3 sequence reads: CASTIFGTGANVLTF. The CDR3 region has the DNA TGTGCCAGCACGATCTTCGGGACAGGGGCCAACGTCCTGACTTTC.

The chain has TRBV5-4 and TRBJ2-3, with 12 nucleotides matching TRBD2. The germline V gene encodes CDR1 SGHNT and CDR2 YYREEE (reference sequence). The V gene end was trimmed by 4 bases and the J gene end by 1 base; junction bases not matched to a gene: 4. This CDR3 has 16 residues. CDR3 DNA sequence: TGTGCCAGCAGCAAGAGACTAGCGGGGGGCACAGATACGCAGTATTTT. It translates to CASSKRLAGGTDTQYF.

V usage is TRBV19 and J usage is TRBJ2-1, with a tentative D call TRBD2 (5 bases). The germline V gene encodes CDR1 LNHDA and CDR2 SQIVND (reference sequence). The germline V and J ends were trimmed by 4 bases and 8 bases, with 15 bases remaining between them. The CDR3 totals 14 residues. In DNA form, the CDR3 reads TGTGCCAGTAGTACACCTCGGGGAACAGATGAGCAGTTCTTC. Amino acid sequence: CASSTPRGTDEQFF.

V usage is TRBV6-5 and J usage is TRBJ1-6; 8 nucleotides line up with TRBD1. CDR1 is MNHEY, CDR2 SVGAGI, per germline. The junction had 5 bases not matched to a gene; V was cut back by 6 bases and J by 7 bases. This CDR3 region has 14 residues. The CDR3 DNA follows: TGTGCCAGCAGAGGGACAGGCGTCAATTCACCCCTCCACTTT. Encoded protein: CASRGTGVNSPLHF.

The CDR3 DNA is TGTGCTAGTGGTCCCGACTACAATGAGCAGTTCTTC. Translating it yields CASGPDYNEQFF. The J gene is TRBJ2-1, the V gene TRBV12-5; D unclear. Trimming pared 5 bases from V and 3 bases from J, leaving 5 bases between. Germline V gives CDR1 LGHNT, CDR2 FRNRAP. This CDR3 is 12 amino acids long.

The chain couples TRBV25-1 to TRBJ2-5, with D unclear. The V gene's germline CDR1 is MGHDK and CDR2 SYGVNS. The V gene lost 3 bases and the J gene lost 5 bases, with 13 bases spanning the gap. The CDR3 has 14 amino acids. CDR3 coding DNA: TGTGCCAGCAGTGAGAGTAGCTCGCGGGAGACCCAGTACTTC. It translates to CASSESSSRETQYF. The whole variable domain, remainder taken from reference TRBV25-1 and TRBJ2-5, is EADIYQTPRYLVIGTGKKITLECSQTMGHDKMYWYQQDPGMELHLIHYSYGVNSTEKGDLSSESTVSRIRTEHFPLTLESARPSHTSQYLCASSESSSRETQYFGPGTRLLVL.

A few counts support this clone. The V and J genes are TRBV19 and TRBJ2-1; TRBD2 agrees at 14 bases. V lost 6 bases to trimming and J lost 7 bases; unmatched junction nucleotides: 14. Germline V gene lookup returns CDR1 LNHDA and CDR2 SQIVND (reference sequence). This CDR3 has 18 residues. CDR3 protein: CASSFGLAGGSFGNEQFF. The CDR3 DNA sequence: TGTGCCAGTAGCTTCGGACTAGCGGGGGGAAGTTTCGGGAATGAGCAGTTCTTC.